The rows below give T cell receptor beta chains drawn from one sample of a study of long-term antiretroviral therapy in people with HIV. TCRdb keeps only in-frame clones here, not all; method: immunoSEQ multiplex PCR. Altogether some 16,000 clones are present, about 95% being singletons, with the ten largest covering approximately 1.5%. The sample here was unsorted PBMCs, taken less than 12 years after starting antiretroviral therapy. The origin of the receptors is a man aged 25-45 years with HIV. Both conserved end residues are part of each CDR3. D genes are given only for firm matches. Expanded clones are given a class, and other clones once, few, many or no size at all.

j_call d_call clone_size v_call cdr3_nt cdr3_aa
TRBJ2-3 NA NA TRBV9 TGTGCCAGCAGTACCGGGTATACGCAGTATTTT CASSTGYTQYF
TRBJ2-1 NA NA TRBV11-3 TGTGCCAGCAGCTTAGTCAGCGACAGATACAATGAGCAGTTCTTC CASSLVSDRYNEQFF
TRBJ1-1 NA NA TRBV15 TGTGCCACCAGCAGAGATGGGGGGGCCAGCACTGAAGCTTTCTTT CATSRDGGASTEAFF
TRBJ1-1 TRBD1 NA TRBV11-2 TGTGCCAGCAGCTTAGTGGGACAGGGGAACACTGAAGCTTTCTTT CASSLVGQGNTEAFF
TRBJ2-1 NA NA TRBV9 TGTGCCAGCAGCGTAGTAATGGGATCCTACAATGAGCAGTTCTTC CASSVVMGSYNEQFF
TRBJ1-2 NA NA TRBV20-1 TGCAGTGCTGAGAACTATGGCTACACCTTC CSAENYGYTF
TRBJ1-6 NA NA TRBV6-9 TGTGCCAGCAGTTCTTTACAGGGAGGTCGCTCACCCCTCCACTTT CASSSLQGGRSPLHF
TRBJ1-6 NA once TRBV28 TGTGCCAGCAGTTTAGGCAGGGAGGATTCACCCCTCCACTTT CASSLGREDSPLHF
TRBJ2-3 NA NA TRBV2 TGTGCCAGCACCCTTGGAGACCCAGATACGCAGTATTTT CASTLGDPDTQYF
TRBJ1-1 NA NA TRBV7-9 TGTGCCAGCAGCTTAAGTGTGGACATTGAAGCTTTCTTT CASSLSVDIEAFF
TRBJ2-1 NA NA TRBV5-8 TGTGCCAGCAGCTTAAGGGTGGGGCCCAACAATGAGCAGTTCTTC CASSLRVGPNNEQFF
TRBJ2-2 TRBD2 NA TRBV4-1 TGCGCCAGCAGCCTTGGACTAGCGGGGGGATCCGGGGAGCTGTTTTTT CASSLGLAGGSGELFF
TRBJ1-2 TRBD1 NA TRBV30 TGTGCCTGGAGCGTACAGGGGAACCATGGCTACACCTTC CAWSVQGNHGYTF
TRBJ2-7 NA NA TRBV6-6 TGTGCCAGCAGCCTCCAGAGGAGACAAGGGCAGTACTTC CASSLQRRQGQYF
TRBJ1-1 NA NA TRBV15 TGTGCCACCAGCTCAGAGGTTGGGAACACTGAAGCTTTCTTT CATSSEVGNTEAFF
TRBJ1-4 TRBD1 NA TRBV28 TGTGCCAGCAGTGCCCGGGACAGGGTTGAAAAACTGTTTTTT CASSARDRVEKLFF
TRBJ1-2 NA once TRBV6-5 TGTGCCAGCAGTTTTCTAGGGGATTATGGCTACACCTTC CASSFLGDYGYTF
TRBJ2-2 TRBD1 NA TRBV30 TGTGCCTGGAGTTTGACAGGGGACACCGGGGAGCTGTTTTTT CAWSLTGDTGELFF
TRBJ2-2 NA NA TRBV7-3 TGTGCCAGCAGCAGTCGTAACACCGGGGAGCTGTTTTTT CASSSRNTGELFF
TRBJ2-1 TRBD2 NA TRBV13 TGTGCCAGCAGTAGCGGGGGGAGCTCCTACAATGAGCAGTTCTTC CASSSGGSSYNEQFF
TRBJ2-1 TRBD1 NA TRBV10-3 TGTGCCATCAGTGAGGGACAGGGGAGGGTCAATGAGCAGTTCTTC CAISEGQGRVNEQFF
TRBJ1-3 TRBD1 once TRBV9 TGTGCCAGCAGCGCAGACAGGGCTGGAAACACCATATATTTT CASSADRAGNTIYF
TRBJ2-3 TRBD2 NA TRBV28 TGTGCCAGCAGTTTAGCGGGGGGGCACACAGATACGCAGTATTTT CASSLAGGHTDTQYF
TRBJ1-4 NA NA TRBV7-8 TGTGCCAGCAGCTTAGAATCATATTGGGGGCCCACTAATGAAAAACTGTTTTTT CASSLESYWGPTNEKLFF
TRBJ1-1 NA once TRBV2 TGTGCCAGCGGGGCCACCTCTAACACTGAAGCTTTCTTT CASGATSNTEAFF
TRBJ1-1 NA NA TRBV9 TGTGCCAGCAGCGTAGGGGACACTGAAGCTTTCTTT CASSVGDTEAFF